The 27 T cell receptor beta chains reported below all come from one sample, sequenced in a study of vaccination and CD4 T cells after COVID-19. In TCRdb, the PCR reads were re-called with MiXCR into one record per CDR3 protein. The data contain just over 35,000 distinct CDR3 sequences, 36% of them seen just once; the ten biggest clones take up roughly 6.2%. Indicated time point: late sampling 161 to 241 days after vaccination in a few convalescent patients. Here the sequenced sample was CD4+ T cells from blood, taken about 7 months after SARS-CoV-2 vaccination. The receptors were gathered from a human donor who had recovered from COVID-19.

The chain uses TRBV6-2 or TRBV6-3 and TRBJ2-7; D is perhaps TRBD1 (6 bases). The germline CDR1 and CDR2 sequences are MNHEY and SVGEGT. V lost 6 bases and J lost 2, with 11 bases in between. The CDR3 is 13 amino acids. Here the CDR3 reads CASSRDRPYEQYF. The CDR3 nucleotides are TGTGCCAGCAGCCGTGACAGGCCCTACGAGCAGTACTTC.

This clonotype has just one count. The CDR3 is CASSQDRGLENSPLHF. The DNA of the CDR3 is TGTGCCAGCAGCCAAGACAGGGGATTGGAAAATTCACCCCTCCACTTT. The chain links TRBV5-4 to TRBJ1-6, with 8 bases that match TRBD1. Germline-derived CDR1 and CDR2 are SGHNT and YYREEE (reference sequence). CDR3 length equals 16 residues. V shed 4 bases, J shed 7 bases, and the junction held 10 bases outside the gene matches. The full variable domain, in which reference TRBV5-4 and TRBJ1-6 provide the parts outside the CDR3, is ETGVTQSPTHLIKTRGQQVTLRCSSQSGHNTVSWYQQALGQGPQFIFQYYREEENGRGNFPPRFSGLQFPNYSSELNVNALELDDSALYLCASSQDRGLENSPLHFGNGTRLTVT.

The chain is built from TRBV27 and TRBJ1-1; 10 nucleotides line up with TRBD1. The CDR3 is 16 amino acids. V trimming: 5 bases; J trimming: 4 bases; junction bases outside the gene matches: 10. Germline V CDR1 and CDR2: MNHEY, SMNVEV (reference sequence). The CDR3 loop is CASSTRQGAPSTEAFF. The CDR3 nucleotides are TGTGCCAGCAGTACAAGACAGGGGGCGCCCAGCACTGAAGCTTTCTTT.

The chain employs TRBV6-2 or TRBV6-3 and TRBJ1-3; tentative D call: TRBD1 (6 bases). This CDR3 contains 16 residues. Deletions cut 8 bases from V and 0 bases from J, with 17 bases between. Per the germline V gene, CDR1 is MNHEY and CDR2 is SVGEGT. The CDR3 reads CASARPGAVSGNTIYF. The CDR3 DNA is TGTGCCAGCGCTCGACCAGGGGCCGTCTCTGGAAACACCATATATTTT.

This sequence joins TRBV11-3 and TRBJ2-3; perhaps TRBD1 as D (5 bases). The CDR3 covers 15 residues. Per germline, CDR1 SGHNT and CDR2 YENEEA. V lost 1 base and J lost 4, with 12 bases in between. CDR3 sequence: CASSLGGEQADTQYF. DNA for the CDR3: TGTGCCAGCAGCTTAGGGGGTGAACAGGCAGATACGCAGTATTTT. Variable domain in full (rest from reference TRBV11-3 and TRBJ2-3): EAGVVQSPRYKIIEKKQPVAFWCNPISGHNTLYWYLQNLGQGPELLIRYENEEAVDDSQLPKDRFSAERLKGVDSTLKIQPAELGDSAVYLCASSLGGEQADTQYFGPGTRLTVL.

The chain combines TRBV5-4 with TRBJ2-3; D call uncertain. The germline V gene has CDR1 SGHNT and CDR2 YYREEE (reference sequence). V lost 1 base and J lost 4, with 4 bases in between. This CDR3 region has 12 residues. CDR3 nucleotide sequence: TGTGCCAGCAGCTTGTATCCAGATACGCAGTATTTT. Encoded protein: CASSLYPDTQYF.

The J gene is TRBJ2-3, the V gene TRBV7-2; TRBD2 aligns across 10 bases. Germline trimming cut 8 bases from V and 0 bases from J; bases unmatched to any gene: 5. CDR1 SGHTA and CDR2 FQGNSA come from the germline V gene. This CDR3 comprises 15 residues. CDR3 bases: TGTGCCAGCCGACTAGCGGGCCTTAGCACAGATACGCAGTATTTT. Its translation: CASRLAGLSTDTQYF. The full variable domain, completed using reference TRBV7-2 and TRBJ2-3, is GAGVSQSPSNKVTEKGKDVELRCDPISGHTALYWYRQSLGQGLEFLIYFQGNSAPDKSGLPSDRFSAERTGGSVSTLTIQRTQQEDSAVYLCASRLAGLSTDTQYFGPGTRLTVL.

This clonotype was seen a handful of times. The chain has TRBV7-6 and TRBJ2-3, with 8 bases that match TRBD2. CDR3 length: 16 amino acids. The germline gives CDR1 SGHVS, CDR2 FNYEAQ. Losses at the gene ends were 5 bases for V and 3 bases for J; bases not matched to a gene: 10. The CDR3 sequence is CASSQDYSGETDTQYF. The CDR3 coding sequence is TGTGCCAGCAGCCAAGATTATAGCGGGGAAACAGATACGCAGTATTTT.

CDR3 coding DNA: TGTGCCACCAGCAGAGATTTGGGGCGCGCGATCACCGGGGAGCTGTTTTTT. Its translation is CATSRDLGRAITGELFF. The chain joins TRBV15 to TRBJ2-2; D possibly corresponds to TRBD1 (5 bases). Germline CDR1 LNHNV, CDR2 YYDKDF (reference sequence). V dropped 0 bases and J dropped 4 bases, with 15 bases sitting between them. The CDR3 spans 17 residues. Full variable domain (outside the CDR3, taken from reference TRBV15 and TRBJ2-2): DAMVIQNPRYQVTQFGKPVTLSCSQTLNHNVMYWYQQKSSQAPKLLFHYYDKDFNNEADTPDNFQSRRPNTSFCFLDIRSPGLGDTAMYLCATSRDLGRAITGELFFGEGSRLTVL.

This clonotype appeared many times. Relative to the germline gene, one junction end is altered; a read error may explain this. The chain links TRBV25-1 to TRBJ2-5, with 8 nucleotides matching TRBD1. The CDR3 spans 15 residues. Germline V gives CDR1 MGHDK, CDR2 SYGVNS. CDR3 sequence (DNA): TGTGCCAGCAGTGCGAGGACAGGGCTGGGGGAGACCCAGTATTTC. It translates to CASSARTGLGETQYF.

This clonotype was seen only once. The chain uses TRBV6-2 or TRBV6-3 and TRBJ2-7, with D perhaps matching TRBD1 (6 bases). Germline V CDR1 and CDR2: MNHEY, SVGEGT. V was clipped by 8 bases and J by 5 bases, with 16 bases between them. This CDR3 is 13 amino acids long. CDR3 residues: CASGRDTQNEQYF. CDR3 sequence (DNA): TGTGCCAGCGGTAGGGACACTCAGAACGAGCAGTACTTC.

This clonotype was recorded a few times. Here the CDR3 reads CASTPSSANYGYTF. In DNA, the CDR3 is TGTGCCAGCACTCCGTCTTCGGCTAACTATGGCTACACCTTC. The chain is built from TRBV6-1 and TRBJ1-2; D unresolved. V was cut by 7 bases and J by 0 bases, with 12 bases left in between. The CDR3 extends over 14 amino acids. Germline-derived CDR1 and CDR2 are MNHNS and SASEGT.

The chain is built from TRBV14 and TRBJ1-1, with no clear D. Between the trimmed V and J ends, which lost 4 bases and 0 bases, there was a span of 6 bases. CDR3 length equals 13 residues. CDR1 and CDR2 from the germline V gene are SGHDN and FVKESK. CDR3 nucleotides: TGTGCCAGCAGCCGCCAGATGAACACTGAAGCTTTCTTT. Residues: CASSRQMNTEAFF.

Only a few counts were recorded for this clonotype. The chain combines TRBV7-9 with TRBJ2-7, with a tentative D call TRBD2 (5 bases). The germline CDR1 and CDR2 sequences are SEHNR and FQNEAQ (reference sequence). The CDR3 has 12 residues. V was shortened by 2 bases and J by 5 bases, with 7 bases between the two germline ends. DNA of the CDR3: TGTGCCAGCAGCTTAAACGGGAACGAGCAGTACTTC. This encodes CASSLNGNEQYF. The full variable domain, rest sourced from reference TRBV7-9 and TRBJ2-7, is DTGVSQNPRHKITKRGQNVTFRCDPISEHNRLYWYRQTLGQGPEFLTYFQNEAQLEKSRLLSDRFSAERPKGSFSTLEIQRTEQGDSAMYLCASSLNGNEQYFGPGTRLTVT.

Regarding this clonotype: The junction departs from germline at one end; a sequencing error may be responsible. The J gene is TRBJ1-5, the V gene TRBV10-3, with TRBD1 identical over 8 bases. This CDR3 contains 15 residues. Per the germline V gene, CDR1 is ENHRY and CDR2 is SYGVKD. CDR3 DNA sequence: TGTGCCATTGGGGGTGGTGCAGGGGGCAAACAGCCCCAGCATTTT. As protein: CAIGGGAGGKQPQHF.

The chain combines TRBV4-3 with TRBJ2-1, with a possible D match to TRBD2 (6 bases). Trimming pared 0 bases from V and 7 bases from J, leaving 13 bases between. Per germline, CDR1 LGHNA and CDR2 YSLEER. This CDR3 has 15 residues. This CDR3 is CASSQDPLAWNEQFF. DNA for the CDR3: TGCGCCAGCAGCCAAGATCCCCTAGCGTGGAATGAGCAGTTCTTC.

The rearrangement uses TRBV25-1 and TRBJ2-5; 7 nucleotides agree with TRBD2. The CDR3 runs to 16 residues. J was trimmed by 1 base and V by 5 bases; bases with no gene match: 10. Looked up from germline, CDR1 is MGHDK and CDR2 is SYGVNS. The CDR3 DNA reads TGTGCCAGCAGTCTACAAGCATCTAGCGGCCAAGAGACCCAGTACTTC. It is translated as CASSLQASSGQETQYF.

This clonotype was seen a few times. The rearrangement links TRBV6-2 or TRBV6-3 to TRBJ2-7; possibly TRBD2 for D (6 bases). This CDR3 is built from 14 residues. Per germline, CDR1 MNHEY and CDR2 SVGEGT. Deletions cut 3 bases from V and 0 bases from J, with 9 bases between. In nucleotides, the CDR3 is TGTGCCAGCAGTTATAGCGGCCACTCCTACGAGCAGTACTTC. Its protein is CASSYSGHSYEQYF.

The rearrangement uses TRBV7-9 and TRBJ2-7, with no clear D. This CDR3 comprises 14 residues. Germline loops: CDR1 SEHNR, CDR2 FQNEAQ (reference sequence). The V gene lost 0 bases and the J gene lost 2 bases, with 8 bases spanning the gap. CDR3 sequence: CASSLALIPYEQYF. DNA of the CDR3: TGTGCCAGCAGCTTAGCGCTGATCCCCTACGAGCAGTACTTC.

The chain carries TRBV21-1 and TRBJ2-2; the table's TRBD1 call for D was not verified on the DNA. TRBV21-1 is flagged as a pseudogene. The CDR3 covers 20 residues. Here the CDR3 reads CASSKGGAGESGRDTGELFF. The CDR3 DNA follows: TGTGCCAGCAGCAAAGGAGGGGCAGGGGAAAGTGGAAGGGACACCGGGGAGCTGTTTTTT.

This rearrangement joins TRBV6-5 to TRBJ1-1; the D is unclear. Deletions cut 0 bases from V and 1 base from J, with 6 bases between. CDR3 length: 14 amino acids. The germline V gene has CDR1 MNHEY and CDR2 SVGAGI. The CDR3 spells CASSYSERNTEAFF. CDR3 bases: TGTGCCAGCAGTTACTCGGAGAGGAACACTGAAGCTTTCTTT.

V and J are TRBV21-1 and TRBJ1-6; TRBD1 reflects the table's D call only, with no check against the DNA. TRBV21-1 is classified as a pseudogene. CDR3 length: 19 residues. The CDR3: CASSKVTGDRARGNSPLHF. CDR3 nucleotides: TGTGCCAGCAGCAAAGTAACAGGGGACAGGGCGAGAGGGAATTCACCCCTCCACTTT.

This clonotype appeared once. The rearrangement links TRBV10-3 to TRBJ2-7, with a tentative D call TRBD2 (6 bases). Trimming shortened V by 0 bases and J by 4 bases, and 22 bases separated the two germline ends. The germline CDR1 and CDR2 sequences are ENHRY and SYGVKD. This CDR3 has 18 residues. In nucleotides, the CDR3 is TGTGCCATCAGTGAGTCAATGGTAGGGCGGGGACGCCTATACGAGCAGTACTTC. Translating gives CAISESMVGRGRLYEQYF.

J is TRBJ2-3 and V is TRBV27; TRBD1 is a possible D gene (5 bases). The CDR3 runs to 13 residues. V lost 5 bases to trimming and J lost 2 bases, with 8 bases between them. CDR1 is MNHEY and CDR2 is SMNVEV in the germline V gene (reference sequence). CDR3 DNA: TGTGCCAGCAGTGAGACAGTCACAGATACGCAGTATTTT. This codes for CASSETVTDTQYF.

This clonotype has more than one count but fewer than ten. The chain couples TRBV6-1 to TRBJ1-6, with D perhaps matching TRBD1 (6 bases). CDR1 and CDR2 (germline): MNHNS, SASEGT. V shed 7 bases and J shed 6 bases, with 13 bases lying between them. The CDR3 runs to 14 residues. CDR3 sequence: CASTQDRANSPLHF. The DNA of the CDR3 is TGTGCCAGCACCCAGGACAGAGCTAATTCACCCCTCCACTTT.

This clonotype was seen a handful of times. The V and J genes are TRBV7-9 and TRBJ2-5, with TRBD1 as a possible D gene (6 bases). Germline loops: CDR1 SEHNR, CDR2 FQNEAQ (reference sequence). V lost 5 bases and J 4 bases, leaving 17 bases between the germline ends. There are 15 residues in the CDR3. The CDR3 DNA follows: TGTGCCAGCAGCACTTACAGGGCCCCGGGAGAGACCCAGTACTTC. Its translation: CASSTYRAPGETQYF.

The chain couples TRBV7-9 to TRBJ2-7; D is possibly TRBD2 (5 bases). V was pared by 5 bases and J by 3 bases, with 14 bases between. The germline gives CDR1 SEHNR, CDR2 FQNEAQ (reference sequence). The CDR3 covers 14 residues. CDR3 protein: CASSPAGGRYEQYF. CDR3 DNA: TGTGCCAGCAGCCCAGCAGGCGGGCGCTACGAGCAGTACTTC.